These 10 T cell receptor beta chains were sequenced from one sample in a study of metastatic and nonmetastatic thyroid tumors. Not a single patient had been given any form of treatment at any point before undergoing thyroid surgery. With MiXCR, TCRdb reprocessed the PCR reads. The sample has some 27,000 clones; 20% to 25% are singletons. Source material: blood. These receptors came from a female donor with papillary thyroid cancer or a benign thyroid nodule (not recorded which). Some clones in this sample may be carry-over from other donors' samples.

The table lists this clone with a few counts. The chain recombines TRBV12-3 or TRBV12-4 with TRBJ1-1, with 11 bases aligning to TRBD1. V dropped 5 bases and J dropped 5; count of bases not matched to a gene: 7. The CDR3 runs to 15 residues. The CDR3 DNA reads as TGTGCCAGCAGTCTTGGACAGGGGGCGCAAACTGAAGCTTTCTTT. Translation: CASSLGQGAQTEAFF.

This clone was found many times. The chain links TRBV28 to TRBJ2-2; the D gene is possibly TRBD1 (6 bases). V dropped 7 bases and J dropped 7 bases, with 22 bases sitting between them. CDR1 and CDR2 (germline): MDHEN, SYDVKM. This CDR3 is 16 amino acids long. CDR3 nucleotides: TGTGCCAGCACCAAGGGGGTTTTGAGGACCAGCGGGGAGCTGTTTTTT. This gives the protein CASTKGVLRTSGELFF.

This clone came up many times. The V gene is TRBV6-1, the J gene TRBJ2-7; TRBD2 agrees at 10 bases. Germline-derived CDR1 and CDR2 are MNHNS and SASEGT. CDR3 length: 15 residues. After removal of 8 bases from V and 3 bases from J, the junction contained 10 bases not matched to a gene. DNA of the CDR3: TGTGCCAGCCAGCAAACTAGCGGGACTTACTACGAGCAGTACTTC. This gives the protein CASQQTSGTYYEQYF.

This clone was counted ten times or more. As DNA, the CDR3 is TGCGCCAGCAGCTTGGCCGATACTAGCGGGGGTTACAATGAGCAGTTCTTC. It translates to CASSLADTSGGYNEQFF. V gene TRBV5-1 combines with J gene TRBJ2-1, with 11 bases matching TRBD2. J was trimmed by 4 bases and V by 0 bases; bases with no gene match: 6. CDR3 size: 17 residues. Germline loops: CDR1 SGHRS, CDR2 YFSETQ.

This clone was detected only a few times. V is TRBV19 and J is TRBJ2-3; 10 positions agree with TRBD2. V shed 8 bases and J 8 bases; nucleotides not matched to a gene: 7. CDR3 length equals 13 residues. Per the germline V gene, CDR1 is LNHDA and CDR2 is SQIVND (reference sequence). CDR3 in DNA: TGTGCCAGTGCGGGACTAGCGAACGCTACGCAGTATTTT. It codes for CASAGLANATQYF.

This clone was picked up many times. The chain joins TRBV7-9 to TRBJ2-1; D is unclear. The V and J ends lost 1 base and 7 bases respectively, with 5 bases between them. The germline V gene encodes CDR1 SEHNR and CDR2 FQNEAQ (reference sequence). The CDR3 loop spans 12 amino acids. The CDR3 sequence: CASSLGVNEQFF. For the CDR3, the DNA is TGTGCCAGCAGCTTAGGTGTGAATGAGCAGTTCTTC.

With respect to this clone: A single base separates this from a much larger clone, so it may be a read error. V and J are TRBV5-1 and TRBJ2-1; possible D gene TRBD1, 5 bases. The germline V gene has CDR1 SGHRS and CDR2 YFSETQ. The CDR3 length is 15 residues. The CDR3 is CASSLGQLICNEQFF. The DNA of the CDR3 is TGCGCCAGCAGCTTGGGACAGCTTATCTGTAATGAACAGTTCTTC.

In its sample, this clone was seen many times. The V call is TRBV28, the J call TRBJ1-5; the D gene is possibly TRBD1 (5 bases). V was pared by 4 bases and J by 2 bases, with 18 bases between. Germline CDR1 MDHEN, CDR2 SYDVKM. The CDR3 runs to 17 residues. CDR3 coding DNA: TGTGCCAGCAGTTCCGGACGGGGTGGGGGGGGCAATCAGCCCCAGCATTTT. It is translated as CASSSGRGGGGNQPQHF. The whole variable domain, filled in from reference TRBV28 and TRBJ1-5, reads DVKVTQSSRYLVKRTGEKVFLECVQDMDHENMFWYRQDPGLGLRLIYFSYDVKMKEKGDIPEGYSVSREKKERFSLILESASTNQTSMYLCASSSGRGGGGNQPQHFGDGTRLSIL.

This clone appeared a few times. The chain uses TRBV12-3 or TRBV12-4 and TRBJ1-5, with D tentatively TRBD1 (5 bases). CDR3 length: 17 residues. Trimming stripped 6 bases from V and 5 bases from J, with 23 bases between. CDR3 sequence: CASSPPLDDGGDQPQHF. In DNA, the CDR3 is TGTGCCAGCAGCCCCCCTCTAGACGATGGGGGGGATCAGCCCCAGCATTTT.

This clone is labeled medium-sized. The rearrangement joins TRBV10-2 to TRBJ1-2; tentatively, D is TRBD1 (5 bases). This CDR3 has 16 amino acids. The V and J ends lost 5 bases and 4 bases respectively, with 20 bases between them. From germline, CDR1 is WSHSY and CDR2 SAAADI. In DNA, the CDR3 is TGCGCCAGCAGTAGGTTAAGACCTGGGGGTTTCTATGGCTACACCTTC. It specifies CASSRLRPGGFYGYTF.